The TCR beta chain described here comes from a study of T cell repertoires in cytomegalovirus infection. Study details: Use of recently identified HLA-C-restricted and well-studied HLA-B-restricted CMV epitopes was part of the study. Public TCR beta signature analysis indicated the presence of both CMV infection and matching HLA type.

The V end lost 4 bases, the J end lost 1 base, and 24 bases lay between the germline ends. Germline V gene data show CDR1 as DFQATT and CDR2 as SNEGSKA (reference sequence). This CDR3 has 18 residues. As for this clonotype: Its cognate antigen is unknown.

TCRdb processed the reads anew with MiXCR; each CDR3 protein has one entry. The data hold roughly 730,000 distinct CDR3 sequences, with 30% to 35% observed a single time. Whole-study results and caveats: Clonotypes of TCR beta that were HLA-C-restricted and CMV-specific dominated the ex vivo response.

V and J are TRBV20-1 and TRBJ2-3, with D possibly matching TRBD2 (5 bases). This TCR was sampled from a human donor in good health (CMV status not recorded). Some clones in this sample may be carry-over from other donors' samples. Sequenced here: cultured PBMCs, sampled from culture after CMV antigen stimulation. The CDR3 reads CSAIPSGPLSGGTDTQYF. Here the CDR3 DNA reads TGCAGTGCTATACCTAGTGGACCTCTAAGCGGAGGCACAGATACGCAGTATTTT.